The 30 T cell receptor beta chains presented below share a single source sample, sequenced in a study of CD8 T cells in ankylosing spondylitis. MiXCR was run by TCRdb on the 5' RACE reads, yielding one entry per CDR3 protein. The sample includes roughly 240,000 distinct CDR3 sequences, more than 25% of them seen just once. Specimen: blood, either unsorted or a sorted T cell fraction (not recorded which). These receptors originate from a male donor with ankylosing spondylitis or in good health (not recorded which).

This clonotype has just a few counts. The rearrangement joins TRBV11-2 to TRBJ1-1; D unresolved. Germline V gene data show CDR1 as SGHAT and CDR2 as FQNNGV. CDR3 length equals 12 residues. Between the trimmed V and J ends, which lost 3 bases and 6 bases, there was a span of 8 bases. CDR3 bases: TGTGCCAGCAGCTTTACTCTCGCTGAAGCTTTCTTT. It specifies CASSFTLAEAFF.

CDR3 loop: CASSFLGDTQYF. In DNA, the CDR3 is TGTGCCAGCAGTTTTCTCGGCGATACGCAGTATTTT. This chain uses TRBV12-3 or TRBV12-4 with TRBJ2-3; D not certain. This CDR3 spans 12 amino acids. Trimming removed 3 bases at V and 6 bases at J, with 7 bases between.

In its sample, this clonotype was seen many times. V is TRBV6-5 and J is TRBJ2-7; possible D gene TRBD2, 5 bases. The ends were cut back, 4 bases at V and 3 bases at J, with 10 bases in the middle. The CDR3 is 13 residues long. Germline V CDR1 and CDR2: MNHEY, SVGAGI. Here the CDR3 DNA reads TGTGCCAGCAGTTCAGTAGGAGGCTACGAGCAGTACTTC. Amino acid sequence: CASSSVGGYEQYF.

V gene TRBV20-1 combines with J gene TRBJ1-1; D uncertain. The germline V gene has CDR1 DFQATT and CDR2 SNEGSKA (reference sequence). The CDR3 extends over 14 amino acids. Trimming removed 3 bases from V and 3 bases from J, with 14 bases in between. The DNA for the CDR3 is TGCAGTGCTAGGAATGTCGGCGAGGACACTGAAGCTTTCTTT. This codes for CSARNVGEDTEAFF.

The rearrangement uses TRBV15 and TRBJ2-2; D is unresolved. CDR1 is LNHNV and CDR2 is YYDKDF in the germline V gene (reference sequence). V was pared by 2 bases and J by 3 bases, with 13 bases between. This CDR3 has 16 residues. CDR3 in DNA: TGTGCCACCAGCAGACCCTTGGGTGGGGACACCGGGGAGCTGTTTTTT. Protein product: CATSRPLGGDTGELFF.

V and J are TRBV27 and TRBJ2-3; TRBD1 or TRBD2 may be the D gene (6 bases each). Germline assignment: CDR1 MNHEY and CDR2 SMNVEV (reference sequence). V lost 7 bases and J lost 4, with 18 bases in between. The CDR3 totals 15 residues. As DNA, the CDR3 is TGTGCCAGCAAAAGTGTAACGGGGGCGGCAGATACGCAGTATTTT. This gives the protein CASKSVTGAADTQYF.

This clonotype was seen a few times. The chain links TRBV3-1 to TRBJ1-1; TRBD1 agrees at 11 bases. This CDR3 has 15 residues. With 4 bases clipped from V and 2 bases from J, the junction kept 3 bases outside the gene matches. In germline, CDR1 is LGHDT, CDR2 YNNKEL (reference sequence). CDR3 nucleotide sequence: TGTGCCAGCAGCCGCGGGACAGGGGGAAACACTGAAGCTTTCTTT. It translates to CASSRGTGGNTEAFF.

J is TRBJ1-5 and V is TRBV20-1, with 8 bases lining up with TRBD1. V gave up 0 bases and J gave up 3 bases; unmatched junction bases: 4. Germline V gives CDR1 DFQATT, CDR2 SNEGSKA (reference sequence). This CDR3 region has 15 residues. The CDR3 region has the DNA TGCAGTGCTAGAGATGCAGGGGGCATCAATCAGCCCCAGCATTTT. It is translated as CSARDAGGINQPQHF.

The rearrangement links TRBV15 to TRBJ1-2, with a possible D match to TRBD1 (5 bases). Germline V lookup: CDR1 LNHNV, CDR2 YYDKDF (reference sequence). V lost 6 bases to trimming and J lost 1 base, with 18 bases between them. The length of the CDR3 is 16 residues. CDR3 nucleotides: TGTGCCACCAGAGACATACAGGCGATGGTTAACTATGGCTACACCTTC. Translated: CATRDIQAMVNYGYTF. The full variable domain, with the rest looked up from reference TRBV15 and TRBJ1-2, is DAMVIQNPRYQVTQFGKPVTLSCSQTLNHNVMYWYQQKSSQAPKLLFHYYDKDFNNEADTPDNFQSRRPNTSFCFLDIRSPGLGDTAMYLCATRDIQAMVNYGYTFGSGTRLTVV.

This clonotype was observed many times. This sequence joins TRBV20-1 and TRBJ1-2; tentative D call: TRBD1 (6 bases). CDR1 is DFQATT, CDR2 SNEGSKA, per germline (reference sequence). This CDR3 is 17 amino acids long. With 1 base removed from V and 1 base from J, the gap between germline ends came to 19 bases. CDR3 protein: CSARVGGHIPINYGYTF. DNA of the CDR3: TGCAGTGCTAGAGTAGGGGGACATATACCAATTAACTATGGCTACACCTTC.

This rearrangement joins TRBV20-1 to TRBJ2-7, with 12 bases fitting TRBD2. This CDR3 is 15 amino acids long. Germline loops: CDR1 DFQATT, CDR2 SNEGSKA (reference sequence). Trimming cost V 3 bases and J 1 base; bases outside gene matches: 4. CDR3 region: CSASSGLAGSYEQYF. The CDR3 DNA sequence: TGCAGTGCTAGTTCCGGACTAGCGGGGTCCTACGAGCAGTACTTC.

This chain links TRBV20-1 with TRBJ2-7, with D tentatively TRBD2 (5 bases). The germline V gene encodes CDR1 DFQATT and CDR2 SNEGSKA (reference sequence). There are 14 residues in the CDR3. Trimming stripped 6 bases from V and 1 base from J, with 16 bases between. CDR3 amino acids: CSAPRGRESYEQYF. The CDR3 bases are TGCAGTGCCCCGAGAGGAAGGGAGTCCTACGAGCAGTACTTC.

This clonotype has more than one count but fewer than ten. This sequence joins TRBV29-1 and TRBJ2-2; TRBD1 might be the D (6 bases). Per the germline V gene, CDR1 is SQVTM and CDR2 is ANQGSEA. V dropped 3 bases and J dropped 7 bases, with 18 bases sitting between them. The CDR3 covers 15 residues. The CDR3 region has the DNA TGCAGCGTTGAGGGTCAGGGGCAATTAGGCGGGGAGCTGTTTTTT. This sequence encodes CSVEGQGQLGGELFF.

In its sample, this clonotype was seen a few times. The chain is built from TRBV29-1 and TRBJ1-1; D is perhaps TRBD1 (5 bases). The CDR3 is 13 amino acids. Germline-derived CDR1 and CDR2 are SQVTM and ANQGSEA. This CDR3 is CRAMGGMNTEAFF. The CDR3, as DNA: TGCAGGGCAATGGGGGGTATGAACACTGAAGCTTTCTTT.

A word on this clonotype: A junction end diverges from the germline sequence, so it may reflect a read error. CDR3 sequence: CSVEERFLGSYTEQFF. The CDR3 bases are TGCAGCGTTGAAGAGCGTTTCCTGGGAAGTTACACTGAGCAGTTCTTC. The chain links TRBV29-1 to TRBJ2-1, with D uncertain. The CDR3 is made up of 16 amino acids. CDR1 SQVTM and CDR2 ANQGSEA come from the germline V gene.

V and J are TRBV10-3 and TRBJ2-7; 9 bases agree with TRBD1. From germline, CDR1 is ENHRY and CDR2 SYGVKD. This CDR3 region has 17 residues. Unmatched junction bases numbered 17, after V lost 6 bases and J lost 5 bases. CDR3 protein: CAIRALLRGQGMHEQYF. CDR3 nucleotide sequence: TGTGCCATCAGAGCCCTTCTAAGAGGACAGGGGATGCACGAGCAGTACTTC.

The chain employs TRBV9 and TRBJ1-1; TRBD1 is a possible D gene (5 bases). Germline V gene data show CDR1 as SGDLS and CDR2 as YYNGEE. The CDR3 runs to 15 residues. Deletions cut 4 bases from V and 1 base from J, with 14 bases between. In nucleotides, the CDR3 is TGTGCCAGCAGCCAATATCATACAGGGAACACTGAAGCTTTCTTT. Translating gives CASSQYHTGNTEAFF.

The rearrangement joins TRBV4-1 to TRBJ2-4, with 9 bases identical to TRBD1. V lost 10 bases and J lost 7; bases outside the gene matches: 2. Germline V lookup: CDR1 MGHRA, CDR2 YSYEKL. The CDR3 contains 11 residues. This CDR3 reads CATGTGNIQYF. DNA of the CDR3: TGCGCCACCGGGACAGGGAACATTCAGTACTTC.

The chain employs TRBV7-2 and TRBJ1-4; D remains unclear. The germline V and J ends were trimmed by 2 bases and 8 bases, with 9 bases remaining between them. Germline V lookup: CDR1 SGHTA, CDR2 FQGNSA. The length of the CDR3 is 13 residues. The DNA for the CDR3 is TGTGCCAGCAGCTTATTGCAGGTGGAAAAACTGTTTTTT. Amino acid sequence: CASSLLQVEKLFF.

At least ten counts were recorded for this clonotype. The chain carries TRBV5-1 and TRBJ2-4; D may be TRBD1 (6 bases). This CDR3 has 16 amino acids. Germline V CDR1 and CDR2: SGHRS, YFSETQ. Trimming removed 5 bases from V and 1 base from J, with 16 bases in between. Here the CDR3 DNA reads TGCGCCAGCAGTAAGGATGGCAGGGGCGCCAAAAACATTCAGTACTTC. Translation gives CASSKDGRGAKNIQYF.

This clonotype has just a few counts. The gene calls are TRBV6-1 and TRBJ1-6, with D hard to call. Germline values: CDR1 MNHNS, CDR2 SASEGT. The CDR3 covers 14 residues. Trimming stripped 4 bases from V and 10 bases from J, with 14 bases between. In DNA form, the CDR3 reads TGTGCCAGCAGTGGGGTCCTGAGTAGGTCACCCCTCCACTTT. It encodes CASSGVLSRSPLHF.

The chain combines TRBV12-3 or TRBV12-4 with TRBJ1-2; 10 nucleotides match TRBD1. This CDR3 region has 15 residues. J lost 4 bases, V lost 6 bases, and 8 bases had no gene match. The DNA of the CDR3 is TGTGCCAGCAGAACGACAGGGGGCTCCGTCTATGGCTACACCTTC. Amino acids: CASRTTGGSVYGYTF.

This chain uses TRBV2 with TRBJ1-5; TRBD1 agrees at 9 bases. From germline, CDR1 is SNHLY and CDR2 FYNNEI. The CDR3 sequence is 15 residues long. Germline trimming cut 7 bases from V and 5 bases from J; bases unmatched to any gene: 9. CDR3 amino acids: CASKVEQGADQPQHF. CDR3 DNA sequence: TGTGCCAGCAAGGTGGAACAGGGGGCTGATCAGCCCCAGCATTTT.

The rearrangement links TRBV29-1 to TRBJ2-1; 9 bases are a match to TRBD1. Per the germline V gene, CDR1 is SQVTM and CDR2 is ANQGSEA. This CDR3 has 14 amino acids. J was trimmed by 8 bases and V by 5 bases; bases with no gene match: 10. The CDR3 DNA follows: TGCAGCGTTCAACCAGGACAGGGGTTCGATGAGCAGTTCTTC. Its translation is CSVQPGQGFDEQFF.

V gene TRBV20-1 combines with J gene TRBJ2-7; 7 bases map to TRBD1. The germline gives CDR1 DFQATT, CDR2 SNEGSKA (reference sequence). CDR3 length: 15 residues. V trimming: 1 base; J trimming: 3 bases; junction bases outside the gene matches: 9. The CDR3 DNA reads TGCAGTGCTAGAGGTGTGAGGACAGGTTACTACGAGCAGTACTTC. The encoded protein is CSARGVRTGYYEQYF.

The genes are TRBV20-1 and TRBJ2-3; D is perhaps TRBD2 (6 bases). The CDR3 is made up of 14 amino acids. CDR1 and CDR2 (germline): DFQATT, SNEGSKA (reference sequence). Trimming removed 5 bases from V and 6 bases from J, with 18 bases in between. The chain's CDR3 is CSAPPGGAGDTQYF. The CDR3 coding sequence is TGCAGTGCTCCTCCGGGCGGGGCGGGGGATACGCAGTATTTT.

This clonotype appeared many times. The chain is built from TRBV20-1 and TRBJ2-5; D is perhaps TRBD2 (5 bases). The CDR3 is 13 residues long. The V and J ends lost 1 base and 5 bases respectively, with 11 bases between them. Per germline, CDR1 DFQATT and CDR2 SNEGSKA (reference sequence). The CDR3 sequence: CSARVPPGETQYF. The CDR3 bases are TGCAGTGCTAGAGTGCCGCCGGGGGAGACCCAGTACTTC.

The rearrangement links TRBV24-1 to TRBJ2-2; tentative D call: TRBD1 (6 bases). With 2 bases removed from V and 9 bases from J, the gap between germline ends came to 21 bases. CDR1 and CDR2 from the germline V gene are KGHDR and SFDVKD. The CDR3 length is 17 residues. Written as DNA, the CDR3 is TGTGCCACCAGTGATTCAAACCTGAACGTCCAGGGGAGGGAGCTGTTTTTT. Amino acids: CATSDSNLNVQGRELFF.

This clonotype appeared a few times. The CDR3 coding sequence is TGTGCCAGCAGCCCGTACAGTAACACTGAAGCTTTCTTT. Encoded protein: CASSPYSNTEAFF. The chain combines TRBV7-9 with TRBJ1-1; D remains unclear. This CDR3 has 13 residues. V lost 5 bases and J 2 bases, leaving 9 bases between the germline ends. From germline, CDR1 is SEHNR and CDR2 FQNEAQ (reference sequence).

The rearrangement links TRBV20-1 to TRBJ1-1; D not certain. Per the germline V gene, CDR1 is DFQATT and CDR2 is SNEGSKA (reference sequence). Trimming took off 1 base at V and 5 bases at J, with 20 bases between the two ends. The CDR3 has 16 residues. In nucleotides, the CDR3 is TGCAGTGCTAGAGGGGGTCGCAACTCAGGAGGGACTGAAGCTTTCTTT. This codes for CSARGGRNSGGTEAFF.